A single sample is the source of the 3 T cell receptor beta chains below, sequenced in a study of T cells in Graves' hyperthyroidism and ophthalmopathy (dated by TCRdb to about 2019). Libraries came from multiplex PCR. For sequencing, an Illumina HiSeq 2000 was employed. Amplification of TCR beta CDR3 regions was carried out from RNA transcripts. A first-round RT-PCR of the TCR CDR3 used the HTBI primer set with the Qiagen OneStep RT-PCR kit. TCRdb trimmed public reads at Q25 via fastp, called clones via MiXCR and kept in-frame beta chains. Each record represents a unique CDR3 protein, reported with the most common genes and DNA among its rows. For this sample the table gives a few hundred thousand distinct CDR3 sequences, of which around 16% were detected only once. About 14% of the sample belongs to the ten largest clones. Source material: blood. The receptors were sampled from a woman younger than 35 with Graves' hyperthyroidism.

CDR3 DNA sequence: TGTGCCAGCACCAAGGAGAGGACCCGGGGGACAGATACGCAGTATTTT. Its translation: CASTKERTRGTDTQYF. The rearrangement links TRBV6-8 to TRBJ2-3; possible D gene TRBD2, 6 bases. The CDR3 runs to 16 residues. From germline, CDR1 is MNHGY and CDR2 SAAAGT. V was cut by 7 bases and J by 3 bases, with 20 bases left in between.

This clonotype has just a few counts. The chain links TRBV7-3 to TRBJ2-3; D remains unclear. Trimming removed 5 bases at V and 6 bases at J, with 21 bases between. Germline V lookup: CDR1 SGHTA, CDR2 FQGTGA. CDR3 length: 16 amino acids. CDR3 sequence: CASSQGVHANMDTQYF. The DNA for the CDR3 is TGTGCCAGCAGCCAAGGCGTACATGCGAACATGGATACGCAGTATTTT. Combining the CDR3 with reference TRBV7-3 and TRBJ2-3 gives the whole variable domain GAGVSQTPSNKVTEKGKYVELRCDPISGHTALYWYRQSLGQGPEFLIYFQGTGAADDSGLPNDRFFAVRPEGSVSTLKIQRTERGDSAVYLCASSQGVHANMDTQYFGPGTRLTVL.

At least ten counts were recorded for this clonotype. V and J are TRBV27 and TRBJ2-7; 10 nucleotides agree with TRBD2. CDR3 length: 16 amino acids. The J segment lost 3 bases and the V segment lost 5 bases, leaving 10 bases of the junction unmatched. Per the germline V gene, CDR1 is MNHEY and CDR2 is SMNVEV (reference sequence). CDR3 DNA sequence: TGTGCCAGCAGTACCAGAACTAGCGGGGAAGACTACGAGCAGTACTTC. This gives the protein CASSTRTSGEDYEQYF.